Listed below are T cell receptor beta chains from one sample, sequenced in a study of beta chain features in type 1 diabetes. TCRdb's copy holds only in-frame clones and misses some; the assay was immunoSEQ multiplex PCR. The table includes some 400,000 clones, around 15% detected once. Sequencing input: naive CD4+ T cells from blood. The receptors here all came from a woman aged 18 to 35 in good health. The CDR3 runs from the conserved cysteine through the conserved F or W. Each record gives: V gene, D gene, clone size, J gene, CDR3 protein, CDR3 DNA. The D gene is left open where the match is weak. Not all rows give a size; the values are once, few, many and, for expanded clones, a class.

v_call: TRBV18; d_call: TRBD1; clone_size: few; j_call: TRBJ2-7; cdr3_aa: CASSLTRQGISHEQYF; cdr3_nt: TGTGCCAGCTCACTTACCCGACAGGGAATAAGCCACGAGCAGTACTTC
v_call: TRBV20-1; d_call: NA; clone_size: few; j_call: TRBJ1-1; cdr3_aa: CSAYDRSHSFF; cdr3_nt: TGCAGTGCTTACGACAGGTCGCACTCTTTCTTT
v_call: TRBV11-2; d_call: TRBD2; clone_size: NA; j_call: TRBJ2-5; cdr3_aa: CASNRREGQETQYF; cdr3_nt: TGTGCCAGCAATCGGCGGGAGGGCCAAGAGACCCAGTACTTC
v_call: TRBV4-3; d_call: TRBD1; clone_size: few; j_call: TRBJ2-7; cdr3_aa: CASSPDRNYEQYF; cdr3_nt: TGCGCCAGCAGCCCGGACAGGAACTACGAGCAGTACTTC
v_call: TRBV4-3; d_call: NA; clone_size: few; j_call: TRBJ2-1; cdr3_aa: CASSREAGNEQFF; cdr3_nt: TGCGCCAGCAGCCGGGAGGCCGGGAATGAGCAGTTCTTC
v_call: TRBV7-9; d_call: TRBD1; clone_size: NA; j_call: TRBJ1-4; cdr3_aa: CASSLLGQRSEKLFF; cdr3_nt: TGTGCCAGCAGCTTATTGGGACAGAGGAGTGAAAAACTGTTTTTT
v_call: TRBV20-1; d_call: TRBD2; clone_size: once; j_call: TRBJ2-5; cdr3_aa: CSMGGGKTQYF; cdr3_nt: TGCAGTATGGGGGGGGGAAAGACCCAGTACTTC
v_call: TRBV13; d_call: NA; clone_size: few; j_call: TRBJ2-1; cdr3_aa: CASSLGRGWGNRRSSQLF; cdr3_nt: TGTGCCAGCAGCTTAGGTAGGGGTTGGGGTAACCGCCGCAGCAGCCAGCTCTTC
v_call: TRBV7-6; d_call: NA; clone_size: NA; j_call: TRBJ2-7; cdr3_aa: CASSLEPDTYEQYF; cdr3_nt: TGTGCCAGCAGCTTAGAGCCAGACACCTACGAGCAGTACTTC
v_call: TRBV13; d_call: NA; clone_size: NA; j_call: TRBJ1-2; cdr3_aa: CASSPLEGRYGYTF; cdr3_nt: TGTGCCAGCAGTCCCTTGGAGGGGCGGTATGGCTACACCTTC
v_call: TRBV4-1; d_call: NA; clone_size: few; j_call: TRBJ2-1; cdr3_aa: CASSQEPAPSAGDEQFF; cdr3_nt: TGCGCCAGCAGCCAAGAACCCGCTCCTAGCGCTGGGGATGAGCAGTTCTTC
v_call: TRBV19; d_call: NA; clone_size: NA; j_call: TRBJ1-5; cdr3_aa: CASSAAVGNQPQHF; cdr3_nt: TGTGCCAGTAGTGCGGCGGTGGGCAATCAGCCCCAGCATTTT
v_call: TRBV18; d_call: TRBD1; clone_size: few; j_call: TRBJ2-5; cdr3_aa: CASSLGTDATQYF; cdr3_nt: TGTGCCAGCTCACTCGGGACAGACGCGACCCAGTACTTC
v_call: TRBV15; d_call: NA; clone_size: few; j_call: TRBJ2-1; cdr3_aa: CATSRDRGGYNEQFF; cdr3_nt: TGTGCCACCAGCAGAGACAGGGGTGGGTACAATGAGCAGTTCTTC
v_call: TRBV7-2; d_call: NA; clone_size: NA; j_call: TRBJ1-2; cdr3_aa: CASSSRVSGYTF; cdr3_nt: TGTGCCAGCAGCTCGAGGGTTTCTGGCTACACCTTC
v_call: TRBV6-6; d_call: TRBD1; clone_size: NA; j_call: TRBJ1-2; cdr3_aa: CASSYSDRVSYGYTF; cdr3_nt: TGTGCCAGCAGTTACTCCGACAGGGTTTCATACGGCTACACCTTC
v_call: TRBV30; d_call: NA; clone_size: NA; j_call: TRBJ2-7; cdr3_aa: CAWRRGNPSYEQYF; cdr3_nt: TGTGCCTGGAGACGCGGGAACCCCTCCTACGAGCAGTACTTC
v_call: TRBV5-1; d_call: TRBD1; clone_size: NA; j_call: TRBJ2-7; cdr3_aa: CASSLGWTGVEEQYF; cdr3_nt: TGCGCCAGCAGCTTGGGGTGGACAGGGGTAGAGGAGCAGTACTTC
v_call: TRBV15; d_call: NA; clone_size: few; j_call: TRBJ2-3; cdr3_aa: CATSRGGPLSAGDTQYF; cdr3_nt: TGTGCCACCAGCAGAGGGGGGCCCCTCTCTGCGGGAGATACGCAGTATTTT
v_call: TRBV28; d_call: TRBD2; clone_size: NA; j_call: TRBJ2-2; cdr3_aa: CASTFSAGAGTGELFF; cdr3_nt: TGTGCCAGCACCTTCTCAGCGGGAGCTGGCACCGGGGAGCTGTTTTTT
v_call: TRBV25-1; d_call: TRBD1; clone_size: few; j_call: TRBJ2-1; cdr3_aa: CASSGALGTGGRNEQFF; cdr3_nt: TGTGCCAGCAGCGGAGCCCTGGGGACAGGGGGCAGGAATGAGCAGTTCTTC
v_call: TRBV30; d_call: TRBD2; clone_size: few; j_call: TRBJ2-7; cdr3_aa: CAWSVKGLAGGRGARF; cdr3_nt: TGTGCCTGGAGTGTAAAAGGGCTAGCGGGAGGGCGAGGGGCTCGCTTC
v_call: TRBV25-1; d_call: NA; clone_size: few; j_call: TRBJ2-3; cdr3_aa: CASSEAGSLTDTQYF; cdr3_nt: TGTGCCAGCAGTGAAGCGGGTAGTCTCACAGATACGCAGTATTTT
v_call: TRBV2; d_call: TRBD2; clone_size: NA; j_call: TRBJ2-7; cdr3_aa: CASSGPSGSYEQYF; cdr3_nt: TGTGCCAGCAGTGGACCTAGCGGGAGCTACGAGCAGTACTTC
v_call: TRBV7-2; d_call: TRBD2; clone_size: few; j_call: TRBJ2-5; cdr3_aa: CASSRWTSGIGETQYF; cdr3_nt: TGTGCCAGCAGCCGTTGGACTAGCGGGATAGGAGAGACCCAGTACTTC
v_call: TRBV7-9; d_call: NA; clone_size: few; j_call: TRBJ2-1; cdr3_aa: CASSLADEQFF; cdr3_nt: TGTGCCAGCAGCCTGGCCGATGAGCAGTTCTTC
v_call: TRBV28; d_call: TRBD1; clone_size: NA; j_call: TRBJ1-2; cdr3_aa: CASSAMTGYPGYTF; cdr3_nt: TGTGCCAGCAGTGCTATGACAGGGTATCCTGGCTACACCTTC
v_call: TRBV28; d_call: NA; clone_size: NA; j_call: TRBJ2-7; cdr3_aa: CASSLFMGPYEQYF; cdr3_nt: TGTGCCAGCAGTTTATTTATGGGCCCCTACGAGCAGTACTTC
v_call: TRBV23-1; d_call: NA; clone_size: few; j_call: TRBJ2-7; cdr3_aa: CASSQSGVLGEQYF; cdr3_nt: TGCGCCAGCAGTCAATCCGGGGTTCTCGGCGAGCAGTACTTC
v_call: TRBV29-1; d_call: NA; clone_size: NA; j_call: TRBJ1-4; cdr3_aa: CSVAGAAEKLFF; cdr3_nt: TGCAGCGTGGCGGGGGCTGCGGAAAAACTGTTTTTT
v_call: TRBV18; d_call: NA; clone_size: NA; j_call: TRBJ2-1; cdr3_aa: CASSPLGSSYNEQFF; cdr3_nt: TGTGCCAGCTCACCTCTAGGGAGCTCCTACAATGAGCAGTTCTTC
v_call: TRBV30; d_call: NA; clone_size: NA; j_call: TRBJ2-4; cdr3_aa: CAWTSRQGNIQYF; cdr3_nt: TGTGCCTGGACCTCGAGGCAAGGAAACATTCAGTACTTC
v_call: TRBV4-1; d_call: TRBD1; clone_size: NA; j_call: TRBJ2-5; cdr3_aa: CASSQVRQGQETQYF; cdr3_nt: TGCGCCAGCAGCCAAGTACGACAGGGTCAAGAGACCCAGTACTTC
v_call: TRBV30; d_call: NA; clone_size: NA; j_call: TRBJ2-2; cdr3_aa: CAWSRGGDAGELFF; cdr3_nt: TGTGCCTGGAGTAGGGGTGGCGATGCCGGGGAGCTGTTTTTT
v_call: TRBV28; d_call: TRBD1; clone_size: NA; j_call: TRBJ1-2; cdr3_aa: CASSPTRGQGIYGYTF; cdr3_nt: TGTGCCAGCAGTCCGACCCGCGGACAGGGGATCTATGGCTACACCTTC
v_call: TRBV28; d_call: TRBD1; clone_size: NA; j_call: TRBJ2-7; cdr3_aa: CASSPGTGLEEQYF; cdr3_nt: TGTGCCAGCAGCCCCGGGACAGGTCTCGAAGAGCAGTACTTC
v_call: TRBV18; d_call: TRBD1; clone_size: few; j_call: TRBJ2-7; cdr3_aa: CASSRMPDRAPYEQYF; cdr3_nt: TGTGCCAGCTCAAGGATGCCGGACAGGGCCCCCTACGAGCAGTACTTC
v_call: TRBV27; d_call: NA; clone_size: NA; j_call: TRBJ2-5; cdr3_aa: CASSFRGAEWETQYF; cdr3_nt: TGTGCCAGCAGTTTCCGGGGAGCCGAGTGGGAGACCCAGTACTTC
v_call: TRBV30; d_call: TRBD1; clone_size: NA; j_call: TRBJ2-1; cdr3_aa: CAWRGQGSYNEQFF; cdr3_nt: TGTGCCTGGAGGGGACAGGGATCCTACAATGAGCAGTTCTTC
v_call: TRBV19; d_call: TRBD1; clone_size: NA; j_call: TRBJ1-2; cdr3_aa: CASSREGTAPNYGYTF; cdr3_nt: TGTGCCAGTAGTAGGGAAGGGACAGCACCCAACTATGGCTACACCTTC
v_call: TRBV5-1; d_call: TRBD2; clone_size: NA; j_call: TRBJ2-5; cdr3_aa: CASSVTSGEETQYF; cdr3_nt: TGCGCCAGCAGCGTCACTAGCGGTGAAGAGACCCAGTACTTC
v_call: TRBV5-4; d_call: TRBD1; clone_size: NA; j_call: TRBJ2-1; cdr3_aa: CASSLGGTGVNEQFF; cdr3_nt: TGTGCCAGCAGCTTAGGAGGGACAGGGGTCAATGAGCAGTTCTTC
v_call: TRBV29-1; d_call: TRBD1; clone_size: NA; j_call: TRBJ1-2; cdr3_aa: CSVVSPQGGNYGYTF; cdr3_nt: TGCAGCGTTGTGTCCCCGCAGGGGGGTAACTATGGCTACACCTTC
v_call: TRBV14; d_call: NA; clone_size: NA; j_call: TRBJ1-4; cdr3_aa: CASSGPSVLGAREKLFF; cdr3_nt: TGTGCCAGCAGCGGACCTTCCGTTTTGGGGGCTAGAGAAAAACTGTTTTTT
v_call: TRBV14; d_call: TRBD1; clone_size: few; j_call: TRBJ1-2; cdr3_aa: CASTGGNYGYTF; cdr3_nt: TGTGCCAGCACAGGGGGAAACTATGGCTACACCTTC
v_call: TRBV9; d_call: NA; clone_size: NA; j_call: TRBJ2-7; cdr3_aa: CASSPQGGSYEQYF; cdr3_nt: TGTGCCAGCAGCCCCCAGGGAGGTTCCTACGAGCAGTACTTC
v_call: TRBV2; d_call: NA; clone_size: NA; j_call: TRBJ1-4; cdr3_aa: CASSDSYNEKLFF; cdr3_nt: TGTGCCAGCAGTGACAGTTATAATGAAAAACTGTTTTTT
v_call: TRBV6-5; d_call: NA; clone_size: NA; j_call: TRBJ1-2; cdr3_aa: CASSSDRSHYGYTF; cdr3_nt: TGTGCCAGCAGTTCCGACAGGTCTCACTATGGCTACACCTTC
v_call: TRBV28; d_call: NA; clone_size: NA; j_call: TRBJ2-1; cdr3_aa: CASSPGAAASSYNEQFF; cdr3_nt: TGTGCCAGCAGCCCAGGGGCTGCGGCGAGCTCCTACAATGAGCAGTTCTTC
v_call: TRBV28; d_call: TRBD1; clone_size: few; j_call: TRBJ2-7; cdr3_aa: CASSFLFHSNPGQLTYEQYF; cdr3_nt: TGTGCCAGCAGTTTTCTATTCCACAGCAACCCGGGACAGTTAACCTACGAGCAGTACTTC
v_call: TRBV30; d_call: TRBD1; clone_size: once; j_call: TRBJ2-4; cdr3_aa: CALEQGARGGYF; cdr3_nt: TGTGCCTTGGAGCAGGGGGCGCGCGGAGGGTACTTC
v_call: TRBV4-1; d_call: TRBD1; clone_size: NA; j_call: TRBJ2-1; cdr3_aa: CASSQRAQGVPYNEQFF; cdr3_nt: TGCGCCAGCAGCCAACGTGCACAGGGGGTTCCCTACAATGAGCAGTTCTTC
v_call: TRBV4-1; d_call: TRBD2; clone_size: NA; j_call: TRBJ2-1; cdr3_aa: CASSQVTTSGGYNEQFF; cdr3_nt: TGCGCCAGCAGCCAAGTGACCACTAGCGGGGGATACAATGAGCAGTTCTTC
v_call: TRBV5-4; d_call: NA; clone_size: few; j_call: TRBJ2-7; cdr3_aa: CASSLDFVGAVYEQYF; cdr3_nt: TGTGCCAGCAGCTTGGACTTTGTGGGGGCAGTCTACGAGCAGTACTTC
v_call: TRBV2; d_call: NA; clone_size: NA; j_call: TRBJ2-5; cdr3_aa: CASTLRSTGTRETQYF; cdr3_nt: TGTGCCAGCACCCTTCGGTCGACAGGAACCCGAGAGACCCAGTACTTC
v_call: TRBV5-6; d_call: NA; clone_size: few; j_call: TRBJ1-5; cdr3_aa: CASSLQGNGNQPQHF; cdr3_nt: TGTGCCAGCAGCTTACAGGGTAATGGCAATCAGCCCCAGCATTTT
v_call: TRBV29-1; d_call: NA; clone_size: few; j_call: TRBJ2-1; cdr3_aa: CSVRVRSSYNEQFF; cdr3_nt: TGCAGCGTGCGGGTTCGGAGCTCCTACAATGAGCAGTTCTTC
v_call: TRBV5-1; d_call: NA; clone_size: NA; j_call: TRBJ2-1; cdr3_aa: CASSFKGDEQFF; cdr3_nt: TGCGCCAGCAGCTTTAAGGGAGATGAGCAGTTCTTC
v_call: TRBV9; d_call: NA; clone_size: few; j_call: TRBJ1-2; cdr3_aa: CASSGLAGWSAGYTF; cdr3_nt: TGTGCCAGCAGCGGCTTGGCAGGGTGGTCCGCTGGCTACACCTTC
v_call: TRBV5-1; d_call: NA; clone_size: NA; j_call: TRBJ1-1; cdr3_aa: CASSVSPVNTEAFF; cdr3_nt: TGCGCCAGCAGCGTATCCCCGGTCAACACTGAAGCTTTCTTT